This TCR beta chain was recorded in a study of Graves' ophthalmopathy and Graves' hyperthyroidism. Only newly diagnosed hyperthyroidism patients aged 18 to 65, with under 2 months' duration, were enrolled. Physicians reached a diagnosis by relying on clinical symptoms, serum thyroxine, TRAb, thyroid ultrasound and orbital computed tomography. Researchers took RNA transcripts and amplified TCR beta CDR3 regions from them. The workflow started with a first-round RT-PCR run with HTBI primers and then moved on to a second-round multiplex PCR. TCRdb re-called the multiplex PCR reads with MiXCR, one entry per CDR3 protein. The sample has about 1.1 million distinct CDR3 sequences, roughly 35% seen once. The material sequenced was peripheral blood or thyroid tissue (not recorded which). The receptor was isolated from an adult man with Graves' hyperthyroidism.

CDR3 protein: CASSIGTTNYGYTF. As DNA, the CDR3 is TGTGCCAGCAGCATCGGGACGACTAACTATGGCTACACCTTC. This chain links TRBV7-8 with TRBJ1-2; D possibly corresponds to TRBD1 (5 bases). The CDR3 has 14 residues. The germline gives CDR1 SGHVS, CDR2 FQNEAQ. Trimming removed 5 bases at V and 0 bases at J, with 10 bases between.